The clone carrying this T cell receptor (beta chain) was seen a few times. The antigen is not known. Indicated treatment: over 15 received Ad26.COV2.S at low or high dose, single or two shots; about 5 received placebo; per-sample allocation not given. Samples were taken on day 63 after the first vaccine or placebo injection. CDR1 and CDR2 from the germline V gene are LGHDT and YNNKEL (reference sequence). The CDR3 runs to 14 residues. The V end lost 5 bases, the J end lost 7 bases, and 12 bases lay between the germline ends. This entry comes from a study of Ad26.COV2.S vaccination and SARS-CoV-2 variants. Study overall: Participant was drawn from the COV1001 Ad26.COV2.S trial arm. Study-wide findings and caveats: Participants in the vaccine arm had higher spike-specific TCR breadth; placebo recipients had lower.

TCRdb's table, derived via immunoSEQ multiplex PCR, lists solely in-frame clones and lacks some. The repertoire includes around 450,000 clones, 80% to 95% of them detected once, and more than 3.5% sits in the top ten. V and J are TRBV3-1 (or the pseudogene TRBV3-2) and TRBJ1-6; D call uncertain. The sequenced sample was peripheral blood, obtained in a trial of Ad26.COV2.S vaccine versus placebo. The receptor comes from a person between 18 and 59 years old who received the Ad26.COV2.S COVID-19 vaccine or a placebo. The CDR3 nucleotides read TGTGCCAGCAGCATTCGTCCTGGGAATTCACCCCTCCACTTT. As protein: CASSIRPGNSPLHF.